These 17 T cell receptor beta chains were sequenced from one sample in a study of T cells in Graves' hyperthyroidism and ophthalmopathy. The CDR3 regions of TCR beta were amplified from RNA transcripts. A first-round RT-PCR of the TCR CDR3 used the HTBI primer set. In TCRdb, the multiplex PCR reads were re-called with MiXCR into one record per CDR3 protein. This table holds hundreds of thousands of distinct CDR3 sequences, roughly 15% found once. Source material: blood. These receptors came from a woman aged 18-29 years with Graves' ophthalmopathy.

This chain uses TRBV6-2 or TRBV6-3 with TRBJ1-4; D is ambiguous. Germline values: CDR1 MNHEY, CDR2 SVGEGT. The V end lost 6 bases, the J end lost 0 bases, and 20 bases lay between the germline ends. CDR3 length equals 18 residues. Here the CDR3 reads CASRPHRYPVATNEKLFF. Written as DNA, the CDR3 is TGTGCCAGCAGACCACACCGGTATCCCGTTGCAACTAATGAAAAACTGTTTTTT.

This clonotype has just a few counts. The chain carries TRBV4-1 and TRBJ2-7, with 8 nucleotides matching TRBD1. V was clipped by 4 bases and J by 5 bases; unmatched bases: 13. The CDR3 is 16 amino acids. Germline V gives CDR1 MGHRA, CDR2 YSYEKL. Written as DNA, the CDR3 is TGCGCCAGCAGCCGAATACCGGTGGACAGGGTCAACGAGCAGTACTTC. Amino acids: CASSRIPVDRVNEQYF.

This clonotype occurred many times. The chain employs TRBV2 and TRBJ1-5, with 7 positions matching TRBD1. The germline V gene has CDR1 SNHLY and CDR2 FYNNEI. This CDR3 region has 14 residues. J gave up 4 bases and V 6 bases, and 6 bases lay outside the gene matches. The CDR3: CASRERQGNQPQHF. CDR3 DNA: TGTGCCAGCAGGGAAAGACAGGGAAATCAGCCCCAGCATTTT.

This clonotype was picked up many times. V gene TRBV29-1 combines with J gene TRBJ2-3, with D possibly TRBD2 on 6 matching bases. The CDR3 length is 16 residues. Trimming removed 0 bases from V and 2 bases from J, with 15 bases in between. In germline, CDR1 is SQVTM, CDR2 ANQGSEA. DNA for the CDR3: TGCAGCGTTGAAGATGGGACTCCCCGGGTCACAGATACGCAGTATTTT. This gives the protein CSVEDGTPRVTDTQYF.

This clonotype was recorded at least ten times. The rearrangement uses TRBV10-3 and TRBJ1-6; 9 positions match TRBD1. V shed 3 bases, J shed 4 bases, and the junction held 1 base outside the gene matches. CDR3 length: 15 amino acids. Germline CDR1 and CDR2: ENHRY and SYGVKD. In DNA form, the CDR3 reads TGTGCCATCAGTGAACAGGGGGCGTATAATTCACCCCTCCACTTT. Amino acid sequence: CAISEQGAYNSPLHF.

This clonotype was detected ten times or more. One end of the junction is discordant with germline, which a read error may explain. In DNA, the CDR3 is TGTGCCAGCAGTGAGGACATTTTGAAAACTGAAGCTTTCTTT. This translates into CASSEDILKTEAFF. The chain employs TRBV2 and TRBJ1-1; D perhaps matches TRBD1 (5 bases). Per germline, CDR1 SNHLY and CDR2 FYNNEI. This CDR3 has 14 amino acids.

The chain joins TRBV20-1 to TRBJ2-5, with a possible D match to TRBD2 (5 bases). CDR3 length equals 14 residues. With 0 bases removed from V and 5 bases from J, the gap between germline ends came to 13 bases. The germline CDR1 and CDR2 sequences are DFQATT and SNEGSKA (reference sequence). The CDR3: CSAREQAAGETQYF. DNA of the CDR3: TGCAGTGCTAGAGAACAAGCGGCCGGGGAGACCCAGTACTTC.

This clonotype was counted only a few times. The chain has TRBV20-1 and TRBJ2-7; D gene ambiguous. Germline loops: CDR1 DFQATT, CDR2 SNEGSKA (reference sequence). This CDR3 has 11 amino acids. Trimming took off 3 bases at V and 7 bases at J, with 10 bases between the two ends. This CDR3 is CSASLGGEQYF. As DNA, the CDR3 is TGCAGTGCTAGCCTGGGTGGGGAGCAGTACTTC.

This clonotype was counted ten times or more. The CDR3 loop is CASSLFTGGHDAYGYTF. CDR3 DNA: TGTGCCAGCAGTTTATTTACAGGGGGCCACGACGCCTATGGCTACACCTTC. The V and J genes are TRBV28 and TRBJ1-2; 9 nucleotides agree with TRBD1. The CDR3 runs to 17 residues. Germline V gives CDR1 MDHEN, CDR2 SYDVKM. Trimming removed 1 base from V and 4 bases from J; junction bases left unmatched: 10.

This chain joins TRBV20-1 and TRBJ2-7; TRBD1 matches 7 bases. CDR3 size: 13 residues. Looked up from germline, CDR1 is DFQATT and CDR2 is SNEGSKA (reference sequence). Trimming removed 5 bases from V and 3 bases from J; junction bases left unmatched: 7. Here the CDR3 reads CSALTGMVYEQYF. CDR3 sequence (DNA): TGCAGTGCTCTGACAGGGATGGTCTACGAGCAGTACTTC.

This clonotype has at least ten counts. The chain uses TRBV27 and TRBJ2-1; 12 nucleotides line up with TRBD2. There are 15 residues in the CDR3. Germline CDR1 MNHEY, CDR2 SMNVEV (reference sequence). The V and J ends lost 8 bases and 4 bases, in that order; junction bases with no gene match: 6. CDR3 sequence reads: CASCKGTSGYNEQFF. As DNA, the CDR3 is TGTGCCAGCTGTAAGGGGACTAGCGGGTACAATGAGCAGTTCTTC.

This clonotype showed up just once. The gene calls are TRBV19 and TRBJ2-1; TRBD2 aligns across 10 bases. There are 16 residues in the CDR3. V lost 3 bases and J lost 4; bases outside the gene matches: 6. Per germline, CDR1 LNHDA and CDR2 SQIVND (reference sequence). The CDR3 protein is CASSIPSGGQYNEQFF. CDR3 DNA sequence: TGTGCCAGTAGTATCCCTAGCGGGGGACAATACAATGAGCAGTTCTTC.

Many counts were recorded for this clonotype. The chain combines TRBV13 with TRBJ2-5; no definite D call. Germline CDR1 PRHDT, CDR2 FYEKMQ (reference sequence). This CDR3 is built from 13 residues. The germline V and J ends were trimmed by 3 bases and 7 bases, with 12 bases remaining between them. The CDR3 loop is CASSFDRPGTQYF. The CDR3 nucleotides are TGTGCCAGCAGCTTTGACCGGCCGGGGACCCAGTACTTC. Supplemented by reference TRBV13 and TRBJ2-5, the full variable domain reads AAGVIQSPRHLIKEKRETATLKCYPIPRHDTVYWYQQGPGQDPQFLISFYEKMQSDKGSIPDRFSAQQFSDYHSELNMSSLELGDSALYFCASSFDRPGTQYFGPGTRLLVL.

This clonotype has more than one count but fewer than ten. V and J are TRBV5-1 and TRBJ1-6, with a tentative D call TRBD1 (5 bases). Germline-derived CDR1 and CDR2 are SGHRS and YFSETQ. This CDR3 has 14 residues. V was clipped by 0 bases and J by 6 bases, with 7 bases between them. The CDR3 nucleotides are TGCGCCAGCAGCTTGGATCAGGGTAATTCACCCCTCCACTTT. It specifies CASSLDQGNSPLHF.

This clonotype has a handful of counts. V and J are TRBV13 and TRBJ1-6, with D possibly being TRBD1 (6 bases). The V gene lost 5 bases and the J gene lost 7 bases, with 12 bases spanning the gap. Germline CDR1 PRHDT, CDR2 FYEKMQ (reference sequence). This CDR3 is built from 14 residues. This CDR3 reads CASSKTGDNSPLHF. The CDR3 DNA reads TGTGCCAGCAGCAAGACAGGAGACAATTCACCCCTCCACTTT.

As regards this clonotype: Relative to the germline gene, one junction end is altered; a read error may explain this. The V and J genes are TRBV11-2 and TRBJ1-4, with D tentatively TRBD1 (5 bases). The CDR3 extends over 19 amino acids. The germline V gene encodes CDR1 SGHAT and CDR2 FQNNGV. The CDR3 here is CASSLQTTGRGLANEKLFF. The CDR3 DNA reads TGCGCCAGCAGCCTCCAAACTACGGGGAGGGGTCTGGCTAATGAAAAACTGTTTTTT.

The chain combines TRBV9 with TRBJ2-1; 9 bases line up with TRBD2. Per germline, CDR1 SGDLS and CDR2 YYNGEE. V shed 0 bases, J shed 5 bases, and the junction held 12 bases outside the gene matches. The CDR3 extends over 18 amino acids. CDR3 sequence reads: CASSVEPPSAGGNNEQFF. The CDR3 DNA reads as TGTGCCAGCAGCGTAGAACCCCCGTCAGCGGGAGGCAACAATGAGCAGTTCTTC.